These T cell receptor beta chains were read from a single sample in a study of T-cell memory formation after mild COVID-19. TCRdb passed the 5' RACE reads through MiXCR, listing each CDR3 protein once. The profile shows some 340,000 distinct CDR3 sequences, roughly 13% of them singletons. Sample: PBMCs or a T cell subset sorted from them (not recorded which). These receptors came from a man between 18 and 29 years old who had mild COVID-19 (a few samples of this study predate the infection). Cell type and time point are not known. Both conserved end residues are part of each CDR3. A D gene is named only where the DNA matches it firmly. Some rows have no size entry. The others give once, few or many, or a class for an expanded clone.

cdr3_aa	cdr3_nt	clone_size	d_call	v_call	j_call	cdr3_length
CASSSPGGMSSYNEQFF	TGTGCCAGCAGCTCCCCAGGGGGGATGAGCTCCTACAATGAGCAGTTCTTC	-	-	TRBV7-6	TRBJ2-1	17
CASSYWDSNNSPLHF	TGTGCCAGCAGTTACTGGGACAGTAATAATTCACCCCTCCACTTT	-	TRBD1	TRBV6-5	TRBJ1-6	15
CASSRPMNTEAFF	TGTGCCAGCAGCCGCCCTATGAACACTGAAGCTTTCTTT	few	-	TRBV21-1	TRBJ1-1	13
CASSQRTDIRSNTGELFF	TGTGCCAGCAGCCAGCGGACAGATATCCGATCCAACACCGGGGAGCTGTTTTTT	-	-	TRBV6-2/TRBV6-3	TRBJ2-2	18
CASRADRGTDTQYF	TGTGCCAGCAGGGCGGACAGGGGAACAGATACGCAGTATTTT	-	TRBD1	TRBV7-2	TRBJ2-3	14
CASSQGVALSVYNEQFF	TGTGCCAGCAGCCAAGGCGTAGCTCTAAGCGTCTACAATGAGCAGTTCTTC	-	-	TRBV4-2	TRBJ2-1	17
CSARDSVRTDTQYF	TGCAGTGCTAGGGATTCCGTTAGGACAGATACGCAGTATTTT	few	-	TRBV20-1	TRBJ2-3	14
CAWKRTPVRPLHF	TGTGCCTGGAAGAGGACCCCGGTCCGGCCCCTCCACTTT	many	-	TRBV30	TRBJ1-6	13
CASSLVPERGPYNEQFF	TGTGCCAGCAGCTTAGTTCCTGAGCGGGGGCCATACAATGAGCAGTTCTTC	-	TRBD2	TRBV7-9	TRBJ2-1	17
CASSSRARREDTQYF	TGTGCCAGCAGTAGCCGGGCCAGGAGAGAGGATACGCAGTATTTT	-	-	TRBV28	TRBJ2-3	15
CASSLEPSTGQETQYF	TGTGCCAGCAGCTTAGAACCGAGTACGGGGCAAGAGACCCAGTACTTC	few	-	TRBV7-8	TRBJ2-5	16
CASSSSSGANVLTF	TGCGCCAGCAGTTCCAGCTCTGGGGCCAACGTCCTGACTTTC	many	-	TRBV5-1	TRBJ2-6	14
CASSLEDRQAFF	TGTGCCAGCAGCTTAGAGGACAGGCAAGCTTTCTTT	-	TRBD1	TRBV7-9	TRBJ1-1	12
CASSQMDRASSGELFF	TGCGCCAGCAGCCAAATGGACAGGGCTTCCTCCGGGGAGCTGTTTTTT	-	TRBD1	TRBV4-1	TRBJ2-2	16
CASGNAGANVLTF	TGTGCCAGCGGAAACGCTGGGGCCAACGTCCTGACTTTC	-	-	TRBV12-3/TRBV12-4	TRBJ2-6	13
CAPEGVAGDDGILGANVLTF	TGTGCCCCCGAGGGTGTAGCGGGGGACGACGGAATCCTTGGGGCCAACGTCCTGACTTTC	few	TRBD2	TRBV6-4	TRBJ2-6	20